This T cell receptor beta chain was obtained from a study of CD8+CD57+ T cells in acquired aplastic anemia. Study observations and caveats: Patients did not significantly differ from controls in CD8+ Simpson's diversity.

TCR beta VDJ and CDR3 profiles were obtained from a genomic DNA template. In TCRdb, the reads were re-called with MiXCR into one record per CDR3 protein. Here the sample spans around 500,000 distinct CDR3 sequences, under 40% being singletons. On this clonotype: The antigen is undetermined.

Individuals selected for sequencing had exhibited CD8+CD57+ cell expansion on flow cytometry. Severe acquired aplastic anemia was present in every patient. Trimming took off 3 bases at V and 7 bases at J, with 7 bases between the two ends. CDR1 and CDR2 (germline): SEHNR, FQNEAQ (reference sequence). The CDR3 spans 11 residues. This clonotype was sampled from a human donor with aplastic anemia. V usage is TRBV7-9 and J usage is TRBJ2-7, with TRBD2 as a possible D gene (6 bases). Sequencing was done on a sample of sorted CD4+, CD8+, or CD8+CD57+ T cells (not recorded which) from PBMCs. The CDR3 DNA is TGTGCCAGCAGCTTTGGAGGGGAGCAGTACTTC. This translates into CASSFGGEQYF. The full variable domain, its missing parts supplied by reference TRBV7-9 and TRBJ2-7, is DTGVSQNPRHKITKRGQNVTFRCDPISEHNRLYWYRQTLGQGPEFLTYFQNEAQLEKSRLLSDRFSAERPKGSFSTLEIQRTEQGDSAMYLCASSFGGEQYFGPGTRLTVT.